This TCR beta chain was captured by sequencing in a study of human T cells and chemical hapten exposure. Study context: Yields of TCR per sample differed, chiefly owing to small differences in pooled library volume. Study-wide results and caveats: High-frequency TCRs, those above 1 in 1000, stayed the same after DPC sensitization.

Attachment of unique molecular identifiers to individual cDNA molecules was performed in the library. From the reads, TCRdb called clonotypes with MiXCR, one entry per CDR3 protein. The repertoire consists of 100,000 to 150,000 distinct CDR3 sequences, with over 6.5% occurring once and the leading ten covering 1.2% to 1.5%. This clonotype turned up a few times. Its target is unknown. Total RNA came from unfractionated whole blood. Sequenced sample: whole blood. This TCR came from a human donor in good health. Some clones in this sample may be carry-over from other donors' samples.

CDR3 amino acids: CSARGGFATNEKLFF. For the CDR3, the DNA is TGCAGTGCTAGAGGGGGGTTTGCAACTAATGAAAAACTGTTTTTT. The V and J genes are TRBV20-1 and TRBJ1-4; D is possibly TRBD1 (5 bases). Trimming shortened V by 1 base and J by 0 bases, and 9 bases separated the two germline ends. Germline-derived CDR1 and CDR2 are DFQATT and SNEGSKA (reference sequence). There are 15 residues in the CDR3.